These 3 T cell receptor beta chains share one sample of origin, sequenced in a study of early T cells in non-severe SARS-CoV-2 infection. TCRdb re-called the 5' RACE reads through MiXCR, storing one row per CDR3 protein. The table includes 50,000 to 75,000 distinct CDR3 sequences, approximately 5.9% detected once. Source: whole blood, taken at baseline. The receptors originated from an adult who was a healthcare worker with PCR-confirmed SARS-CoV-2 infection or an uninfected control (not recorded which).

In this sample, this clonotype turned up many times. This chain joins TRBV28 and TRBJ2-5; tentative D call: TRBD2 (6 bases). The CDR3 length is 14 residues. V dropped 3 bases and J dropped 5 bases, with 13 bases sitting between them. Germline V gene sequence: CDR1 MDHEN, CDR2 SYDVKM. The CDR3 DNA reads as TGTGCCAGCAGTTTTACCGGCGGGGTGGAGACCCAGTACTTC. Translating it yields CASSFTGGVETQYF.

In its sample, this clonotype was seen many times. J is TRBJ2-5 and V is TRBV20-1; a weak D match, TRBD2 (7 bases). The V gene lost 3 bases and the J gene lost 2 bases, with 16 bases spanning the gap. Germline CDR1 DFQATT, CDR2 SNEGSKA (reference sequence). CDR3 length equals 15 residues. In DNA form, the CDR3 reads TGCAGTGCTAGTCGGGGGGCAACGAGGCAAGAGACCCAGTACTTC. Its protein is CSASRGATRQETQYF.

This clonotype was seen at least ten times. The V call is TRBV20-1, the J call TRBJ1-4; unclear D gene. V was trimmed by 7 bases and J by 0 bases, leaving 12 bases between them. Germline CDR1 and CDR2: DFQATT and SNEGSKA (reference sequence). The CDR3 loop spans 14 amino acids. Here the CDR3 reads CSGEQRSTNEKLFF. For the CDR3, the DNA is TGCAGTGGCGAACAGCGCTCAACTAATGAAAAACTGTTTTTT.